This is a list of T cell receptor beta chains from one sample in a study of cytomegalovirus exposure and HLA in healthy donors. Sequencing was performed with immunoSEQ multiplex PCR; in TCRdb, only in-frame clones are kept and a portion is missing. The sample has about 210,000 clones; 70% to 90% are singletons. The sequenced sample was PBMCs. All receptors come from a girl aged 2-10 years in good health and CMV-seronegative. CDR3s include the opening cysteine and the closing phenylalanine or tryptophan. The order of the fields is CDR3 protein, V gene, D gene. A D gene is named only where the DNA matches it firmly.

cdr3_aa: CAWSVGQGSTIYF
v_call: TRBV30
d_call: NA

cdr3_aa: CASSPTDSNQPQHF
v_call: TRBV6-5
d_call: NA

cdr3_aa: CASSLQGAETQYF
v_call: TRBV27
d_call: TRBD1

cdr3_aa: CASRAPGQGTNTYTF
v_call: TRBV2
d_call: TRBD1

cdr3_aa: CASSWGRGTEAFF
v_call: TRBV5-6
d_call: NA

cdr3_aa: CASSLVLAGGPYEQYF
v_call: TRBV7-8
d_call: TRBD2

cdr3_aa: CASSERGSGNTIYF
v_call: TRBV6-1
d_call: NA

cdr3_aa: CASIPGHQSSGNTIYF
v_call: TRBV7-8
d_call: NA

cdr3_aa: CASTVGEHEREKLFF
v_call: TRBV7-9
d_call: NA

cdr3_aa: CASSGGITYEQYF
v_call: TRBV30
d_call: TRBD2

cdr3_aa: CAISDRGNNQPQHF
v_call: TRBV10-3
d_call: TRBD1

cdr3_aa: CASSIVASRGVYNEQFF
v_call: TRBV18
d_call: NA

cdr3_aa: CASSLALRDEQYF
v_call: TRBV5-6
d_call: NA

cdr3_aa: CASSPTGTKNTGELFF
v_call: TRBV7-9
d_call: TRBD2

cdr3_aa: CASRQGLYEQYF
v_call: TRBV6-5
d_call: TRBD1

cdr3_aa: CASSDALRYEQYF
v_call: TRBV6-1
d_call: NA

cdr3_aa: CAISESLSRQGQETQYF
v_call: TRBV10-3
d_call: NA

cdr3_aa: CASSYGGTALYGYTF
v_call: TRBV6-5
d_call: NA

cdr3_aa: CASSEWTGDTEAFF
v_call: TRBV25-1
d_call: TRBD1

cdr3_aa: CASSLGQGSRNTIYF
v_call: TRBV5-6
d_call: TRBD1

cdr3_aa: CASSPKGTSGVYNEQFF
v_call: TRBV10-1
d_call: TRBD2

cdr3_aa: CASSPVERAIQETQYF
v_call: TRBV11-2
d_call: NA

cdr3_aa: CASSPTSGRAYNEQFF
v_call: TRBV11-2
d_call: TRBD2

cdr3_aa: CASSRTGMNTEAFF
v_call: TRBV2
d_call: NA

cdr3_aa: CAWSVRQGALSGYTF
v_call: TRBV30
d_call: TRBD1

cdr3_aa: CAWLTGGTEAFF
v_call: TRBV30
d_call: TRBD1

cdr3_aa: CASSTYGLADYNEQFF
v_call: TRBV4-1
d_call: TRBD2

cdr3_aa: CASSLDREQEKLFF
v_call: TRBV7-9
d_call: NA

cdr3_aa: CASSWTVTDTQYF
v_call: TRBV5-1
d_call: NA

cdr3_aa: CASSNELYEQYF
v_call: TRBV6-5
d_call: NA

cdr3_aa: CASSPRTSGRLYEQYF
v_call: TRBV5-6
d_call: TRBD2

cdr3_aa: CAWSPDRPSSYGYTF
v_call: TRBV30
d_call: NA

cdr3_aa: CASSQEASGAGETQYF
v_call: TRBV4-2
d_call: TRBD2

cdr3_aa: CSSSRGGDRGLHGYTF
v_call: TRBV7-9
d_call: TRBD1

cdr3_aa: CASSQEWGGRETQYF
v_call: TRBV4-1
d_call: NA

cdr3_aa: CAGSESSSYEQYF
v_call: TRBV6-1
d_call: NA

cdr3_aa: CASSSDGATNEKLFF
v_call: TRBV5-1
d_call: NA

cdr3_aa: CASSFAGTNEQFF
v_call: TRBV27
d_call: NA

cdr3_aa: CAWEGLAGLNEQFF
v_call: TRBV30
d_call: TRBD2

cdr3_aa: CASSQHPYEQYF
v_call: TRBV7-9
d_call: NA

cdr3_aa: CASSPQQETGELFF
v_call: TRBV18
d_call: NA

cdr3_aa: CASSSRTGVIVETQYF
v_call: TRBV6-5
d_call: TRBD1

cdr3_aa: CASSRVSYEQYF
v_call: TRBV5-1
d_call: NA

cdr3_aa: CASSLTGLLSYEQYF
v_call: TRBV5-4
d_call: TRBD2

cdr3_aa: CASSHDRGGGEKLFF
v_call: TRBV5-1
d_call: TRBD1

cdr3_aa: CASSYSSTGELFF
v_call: TRBV28
d_call: NA

cdr3_aa: CASSSGLAGSTGELFF
v_call: TRBV18
d_call: TRBD2

cdr3_aa: CASSQDGGHWGGTDTQYF
v_call: TRBV4-2
d_call: NA

cdr3_aa: CASSLGYRGKETQYF
v_call: TRBV5-1
d_call: NA

cdr3_aa: CASSDAISPIMNTEAFF
v_call: TRBV2
d_call: NA